Listed here is a single T cell receptor (beta chain). Its antigen is not identified. The data stem from a study of T cells and Merkel cell carcinoma outcomes. The study's findings and limits: Merkel cell carcinoma outcomes were reportedly predicted by repertoire and T-cell density.

The CDR3 sequence is 13 residues long. Trimming shortened V by 0 bases and J by 3 bases, and 6 bases separated the two germline ends. In germline, CDR1 is SGHRS, CDR2 YFSETQ. The table came from immunoSEQ multiplex PCR; TCRdb's copy has only in-frame clones and leaves some out. Of about 2,000 clones listed, about nine tenths are singletons. V is TRBV5-1 and J is TRBJ1-2; unclear D gene. Sample: tumor tissue from Merkel cell carcinoma. The sequence came from a human donor with Merkel cell carcinoma. DNA for the CDR3: TGCGCCAGCAGCTTGGGGGGAGACTATGGCTACACCTTC. The encoded protein is CASSLGGDYGYTF.